The 2 T cell receptor beta chains listed next were all sequenced from one sample in a study of identical twins. Using its own MiXCR run on the 5' RACE reads, TCRdb lists one record per CDR3 protein. The table records around 450,000 distinct CDR3 sequences, 12% to 15% of them present only once. The data also belong to a second study, concerning yellow fever vaccine responses in identical twins.

Source material: CD4+ T cells sorted from blood. The receptors stem from a young woman in good health.

This clonotype was picked up a small number of times. The chain joins TRBV20-1 to TRBJ2-7; TRBD2 agrees at 9 bases. The CDR3 has 15 residues. Germline V lookup: CDR1 DFQATT, CDR2 SNEGSKA (reference sequence). Losses at the gene ends were 0 bases for V and 3 bases for J; bases not matched to a gene: 6. The CDR3 region has the DNA TGCAGTGCTAGAGATTTCAGCGGGAGGTTCTACGAGCAGTACTTC. This translates into CSARDFSGRFYEQYF.

The V and J genes are TRBV7-8 and TRBJ2-5; possibly TRBD1 for D (5 bases). The germline gives CDR1 SGHVS, CDR2 FQNEAQ. V lost 1 base to trimming and J lost 5 bases, with 11 bases between them. The length of the CDR3 is 14 residues. The CDR3 loop reads CASSLVSGWETQYF. CDR3 DNA sequence: TGTGCCAGCAGCTTAGTGTCAGGGTGGGAGACCCAGTACTTC.